Below are 4 T cell receptor beta chains sequenced from a single sample in a study of CXCR3-negative and CXCR3-positive naive CD8 T cells. Researchers prepared the TRB cDNA libraries using 5' RACE with UMI labels. TCRdb reprocessed the 5' RACE reads and reports one entry per CDR3 protein, with no DNA. This repertoire comprises tens of thousands of distinct CDR3 sequences; its ten largest clones make up about 1.4%. The sample was naive CXCR3- CD8+ T cells from blood. Subset given: CD45RO-CCR7+CD27+CD95- naive CD8+ T cells lacking CXCR3 (TNR3-). The receptors stem from a human donor in good health. Some clones in this sample may be carry-over from other donors' samples.

This chain links TRBV12-3 or TRBV12-4 with TRBJ1-1; TCRdb selects TRBD1, and the lack of DNA leaves this call unchecked. This CDR3 spans 15 amino acids. The CDR3 sequence is CASSLDGGSYTEAFF.

This rearrangement joins TRBV9 to TRBJ1-1; TCRdb proposes TRBD1, but this gene call is untestable without DNA. Germline lookup yields CDR1 SGDLS and CDR2 YYNGEE. The CDR3 is 16 residues long. Here the CDR3 reads CASRAPLTGVGTEAFF.

The V and J genes are TRBV20-1 and TRBJ2-7; TCRdb's D call, TRBD1, is unchecked because there is no DNA. Germline CDR1 is DFQATT and CDR2 is SNEGSKA (reference sequence). There are 14 residues in the CDR3. The CDR3 is CSAPTGSRWYEQYF.

This chain uses TRBV7-2 with TRBJ2-7; the D call from TCRdb, TRBD1, cannot be confirmed without DNA. Looked up from germline, CDR1 is SGHTA and CDR2 is FQGNSA. This CDR3 region has 15 residues. The CDR3 loop reads CASSLDRGLPYEQYF.